A single sample gave rise to the 17 T cell receptor beta chains below, sequenced in a study of response to subunit inactivated influenza vaccine. In TCRdb, the RT-PCR reads were re-called with MiXCR into one record per CDR3 protein. The sample includes approximately 700,000 distinct CDR3 sequences, roughly 13% of them seen just once. Source: PBMCs from blood, taken less than 15 days before vaccination. The receptors shown here come from a man between 45 and 60 years old who received an inactivated influenza vaccine.

This chain connects TRBV4-1 to TRBJ2-3; 9 positions match TRBD2. The CDR3 length is 21 residues. J gave up 0 bases and V 7 bases, and 23 bases lay outside the gene matches. Looked up from germline, CDR1 is MGHRA and CDR2 is YSYEKL. CDR3 coding DNA: TGCGCCAGCATTATCCGAACAAAGCGTGGCGGGAGGGAAACTAGCACAGATACGCAGTATTTT. It specifies CASIIRTKRGGRETSTDTQYF.

The chain combines TRBV5-1 with TRBJ2-5, with D perhaps matching TRBD2 (6 bases). The CDR3 is 14 amino acids. Deletions cut 3 bases from V and 0 bases from J, with 9 bases between. Per the germline V gene, CDR1 is SGHRS and CDR2 is YFSETQ. The CDR3 loop is CASSSRLDQETQYF. DNA for the CDR3: TGCGCCAGCAGCTCCCGACTAGACCAAGAGACCCAGTACTTC.

A few counts support this clonotype. The gene calls are TRBV6-2 or TRBV6-3 and TRBJ2-1; D is unresolved. This CDR3 has 13 residues. Per the germline V gene, CDR1 is MNHEY and CDR2 is SVGEGT. The ends were cut back, 8 bases at V and 6 bases at J, with 14 bases in the middle. The CDR3 bases are TGTGCCAGCGGCATACATGAAACCAATGAGCAGTTCTTC. It is translated as CASGIHETNEQFF.

This clonotype has only a few counts. This chain uses TRBV11-2 with TRBJ2-5, with TRBD2 identical over 10 bases. Per the germline V gene, CDR1 is SGHAT and CDR2 is FQNNGV. J was trimmed by 4 bases and V by 0 bases; bases with no gene match: 8. CDR3 size: 17 residues. CDR3 protein: CASSLDPQRGGGETQYF. The CDR3 nucleotides are TGTGCCAGCAGCTTAGATCCTCAGCGGGGGGGCGGAGAGACCCAGTACTTC. Full variable domain (missing parts from reference TRBV11-2 and TRBJ2-5): EAGVAQSPRYKIIEKRQSVAFWCNPISGHATLYWYQQILGQGPKLLIQFQNNGVVDDSQLPKDRFSAERLKGVDSTLKIQPAKLEDSAVYLCASSLDPQRGGGETQYFGPGTRLLVL.

This clonotype was counted many times. DNA for the CDR3: TGTGCCAGCAGCGCCAGGGTTCTACTGCTCATGAACACTGAAGCTTTCTTT. Its translation is CASSARVLLLMNTEAFF. The chain carries TRBV7-9 and TRBJ1-1; D possibly corresponds to TRBD1 (5 bases). The CDR3 covers 17 residues. CDR1 SEHNR and CDR2 FQNEAQ come from the germline V gene (reference sequence). V gave up 5 bases and J gave up 0 bases, with 19 bases separating them.

The chain couples TRBV7-2 to TRBJ2-2; D is undetermined. Germline CDR1 reads SGHTA; CDR2 reads FQGNSA. V was trimmed by 6 bases and J by 1 base, leaving 12 bases between them. The CDR3 sequence is 15 residues long. The CDR3 DNA reads as TGTGCCAGCAGAGAATCGAGCGTGAACACCGGGGAGCTGTTTTTT. The encoded protein is CASRESSVNTGELFF.

The chain employs TRBV6-4 and TRBJ2-2; 9 bases fit TRBD1. The CDR3 spans 15 residues. The V segment lost 8 bases and the J segment 2 bases; nucleotides outside the gene matches: 6. The germline gives CDR1 MRHNA, CDR2 SNTAGT. CDR3 nucleotide sequence: TGTGCCAGCCGCGTGGACAGGGGAAACACCGGGGAGCTGTTTTTT. Its translation is CASRVDRGNTGELFF.

This clonotype was observed at least ten times. This chain joins TRBV4-3 and TRBJ2-5; D call uncertain. There are 14 residues in the CDR3. V gave up 3 bases and J gave up 0 bases, with 8 bases separating them. Germline values: CDR1 LGHNA, CDR2 YSLEER. CDR3 in DNA: TGCGCCAGCAGCCAGACACCGTACCAAGAGACCCAGTACTTC. It yields the protein CASSQTPYQETQYF.

There are a few counts of this clonotype. V and J are TRBV19 and TRBJ2-1; TRBD1 matches 8 bases. Germline V lookup: CDR1 LNHDA, CDR2 SQIVND (reference sequence). This CDR3 is built from 13 residues. V shed 8 bases and J 3 bases; nucleotides not matched to a gene: 3. The CDR3 DNA reads as TGTGCCAGTGCCGGGACAGGCTACAATGAGCAGTTCTTC. It translates to CASAGTGYNEQFF.

The chain joins TRBV27 to TRBJ2-7; D possibly corresponds to TRBD1 (5 bases). This CDR3 spans 14 amino acids. Trimming removed 0 bases from V and 3 bases from J, with 9 bases in between. Germline CDR1 reads MNHEY; CDR2 reads SMNVEV (reference sequence). The CDR3 DNA sequence: TGTGCCAGCAGTTTATCGTTGGACATCTACGAGCAGTACTTC. It yields the protein CASSLSLDIYEQYF.

In this sample, this clonotype turned up a few times. This rearrangement joins TRBV5-1 to TRBJ2-5, with a weak D call TRBD1 (6 bases). This CDR3 region has 16 residues. V lost 3 bases and J 5 bases, leaving 20 bases between the germline ends. Per germline, CDR1 SGHRS and CDR2 YFSETQ. CDR3 in DNA: TGCGCCAGCAGCTACTCCGGGACACCTGTAAGGGAGACCCAGTACTTC. This sequence encodes CASSYSGTPVRETQYF.

This rearrangement joins TRBV12-3 or TRBV12-4 to TRBJ1-6; no clear D. This CDR3 contains 14 residues. Between the trimmed V and J ends, which lost 5 bases and 10 bases, there was a span of 15 bases. The CDR3 DNA reads as TGTGCCAGCAGTCCCGGGTTGGTTCGGTCACCCCTCCACTTT. Its protein is CASSPGLVRSPLHF.

The chain recombines TRBV27 with TRBJ1-5, with D perhaps TRBD1 (5 bases). Germline lookup yields CDR1 MNHEY and CDR2 SMNVEV (reference sequence). The V and J ends lost 5 bases and 5 bases respectively, with 10 bases between them. CDR3 length equals 13 residues. This CDR3 reads CASSRTRDQPQHF. The CDR3 coding sequence is TGTGCCAGCAGTAGGACACGAGATCAGCCCCAGCATTTT.

The chain joins TRBV28 to TRBJ2-7; D unclear. This CDR3 contains 13 residues. Germline-derived CDR1 and CDR2 are MDHEN and SYDVKM. V lost 6 bases to trimming and J lost 0 bases, with 9 bases between them. In nucleotides, the CDR3 is TGTGCCAGCAGAGGTTTGAACTCCTACGAGCAGTACTTC. It codes for CASRGLNSYEQYF.

The chain is built from TRBV12-3 or TRBV12-4 and TRBJ2-3, with a weak D call TRBD2 (5 bases). This CDR3 contains 15 residues. The V end lost 1 base, the J end lost 4 bases, and 12 bases lay between the germline ends. This CDR3 reads CASSLEAARADTQYF. The CDR3 coding sequence is TGTGCCAGCAGTTTAGAGGCAGCGAGGGCAGATACGCAGTATTTT.

This clonotype was recorded a few times. V gene TRBV2 combines with J gene TRBJ1-2; D not resolved. Trimming stripped 6 bases from V and 0 bases from J, with 5 bases between. This CDR3 has 12 residues. Germline CDR1 SNHLY, CDR2 FYNNEI. CDR3 amino acids: CASRQTNYGYTF. CDR3 DNA sequence: TGTGCCAGCAGACAGACTAACTATGGCTACACCTTC. Filled out from reference TRBV2 and TRBJ1-2, the complete variable domain reads EPEVTQTPSHQVTQMGQEVILRCVPISNHLYFYWYRQILGQKVEFLVSFYNNEISEKSEIFDDQFSVERPDGSNFTLKIRSTKLEDSAMYFCASRQTNYGYTFGSGTRLTVV.

This clonotype occurred many times. The chain carries TRBV10-3 and TRBJ2-7; 7 nucleotides agree with TRBD1. The germline CDR1 and CDR2 sequences are ENHRY and SYGVKD. This CDR3 is 11 amino acids long. Trimming took 4 bases from V and 6 from J; bases not matched to a gene: 0. Written as DNA, the CDR3 is TGTGCCATCAGTGCAGGGGGCGAGCAGTACTTC. This translates into CAISAGGEQYF.